One and the same sample provided the 19 T cell receptor beta chains below, sequenced in a study of beta chain features in type 1 diabetes. These receptors' targets are unknown. The isolated RNA, all of it, was reverse transcribed, so expressed TCRB transcripts were what got sequenced. Profiling relied on immunoSEQ multiplex PCR, and the TCRdb table lists in-frame clones only, not all of them. Of about 240,000 clones listed, approximately 15% are singletons. Study-wide results and caveats: Moderate yet significant TCRB CDR3 shortening was seen in Type 1 diabetes patients in all four CD4+ subsets.

The sequencing input was naive CD4+ T cells from blood. The receptors were sampled from a man aged 25 to 40 with type 1 diabetes.

The gene calls are TRBV7-2 and TRBJ2-7; possible D gene TRBD2, 6 bases. The CDR3 is made up of 12 amino acids. V was trimmed by 1 base and J by 10 bases, leaving 11 bases between them. From germline, CDR1 is SGHTA and CDR2 FQGNSA. The CDR3 region has the DNA TGTGCCAGCAGCTTAGTCGGGGCGGGACAGTACTTC. The encoded protein is CASSLVGAGQYF.

This clone was seen more than once but under ten times. The CDR3 nucleotides read TGTGCCAGCAGCAGACGGACAGGGGGGTACGAGCAGTACTTC. It is translated as CASSRRTGGYEQYF. This sequence joins TRBV7-9 and TRBJ2-7; 10 bases are a match to TRBD1. The germline gives CDR1 SEHNR, CDR2 FQNEAQ (reference sequence). CDR3 length: 14 residues. The junction had 5 bases not matched to a gene; V was cut back by 5 bases and J by 4 bases.

This clone occurred a few times. A read error may produce the germline difference seen at one junction end. The chain couples TRBV7-7 to TRBJ2-1, with 10 bases fitting TRBD2. The CDR3 covers 15 residues. In germline, CDR1 is SSHAT, CDR2 FNYEAQ (reference sequence). The CDR3 spells CASSPLAGGGHEQFF. For the CDR3, the DNA is TGTGCTAGCAGCCCCTTAGCGGGGGGCGGCCATGAGCAGTTCTTC.

This clone was counted once. In nucleotides, the CDR3 is TGCGCCAGCAGCTTGGTTGAGAGGAAAGAGACCCAGTACTTC. This sequence encodes CASSLVERKETQYF. V usage is TRBV5-1 and J usage is TRBJ2-5; no definite D call. The CDR3 sequence is 14 residues long. Per the germline V gene, CDR1 is SGHRS and CDR2 is YFSETQ. Between the trimmed V and J ends, which lost 0 bases and 3 bases, there was a span of 9 bases.

The CDR3 DNA is TGTGCCAGCTCCCTAGGGGAGGAAGCTGACTATGGCTACACCTTC. It yields the protein CASSLGEEADYGYTF. The chain is built from TRBV13 and TRBJ1-2; weak D call: TRBD1 (5 bases). CDR1 and CDR2 (germline): PRHDT, FYEKMQ (reference sequence). The CDR3 sequence is 15 residues long. Trimming took 8 bases from V and 3 from J, leaving 19 bases between them.

This sequence joins TRBV28 and TRBJ1-4; no clear D gene. The V gene's germline CDR1 is MDHEN and CDR2 SYDVKM. The CDR3 extends over 11 amino acids. Trimming stripped 2 bases from V and 10 bases from J, with 5 bases between. The DNA of the CDR3 is TGTGCCAGCAGTTTACGGGGAAAACTGTTTTTT. Translated, it gives CASSLRGKLFF.

This clone was observed a handful of times. The DNA for the CDR3 is TGCAGCGTTGGGGGGCAGTACACTGAAGCTTTCTTT. Translated: CSVGGQYTEAFF. The V and J genes are TRBV29-1 and TRBJ1-1; possibly TRBD1 for D (6 bases). V was clipped by 4 bases and J by 3 bases, with 9 bases between them. The CDR3 runs 12 residues. Germline CDR1 SQVTM, CDR2 ANQGSEA.

In this sample, this clone turned up a few times. V gene TRBV5-1 combines with J gene TRBJ2-5; 9 nucleotides line up with TRBD2. CDR3 length equals 15 residues. The germline CDR1 and CDR2 sequences are SGHRS and YFSETQ. V gave up 3 bases and J gave up 9 bases; unmatched junction bases: 12. CDR3 DNA: TGCGCCAGCAGCTCGCGGACTAGCGCGGATGGGGCCCAGTACTTC. Protein product: CASSSRTSADGAQYF.

The genes are TRBV5-1 and TRBJ2-3, with TRBD2 identical over 7 bases. With V trimmed by 3 bases and J by 4 bases, 8 bases remained unmatched. Germline V CDR1 and CDR2: SGHRS, YFSETQ. The CDR3 is 15 residues long. CDR3 amino acids: CASSSGLVSSDTQYF. The CDR3 DNA sequence: TGCGCCAGCAGCTCTGGACTAGTCTCTTCAGATACGCAGTATTTT.

This clone was counted once. V and J are TRBV6-4 and TRBJ1-1; weak D call: TRBD1 (5 bases). Trimming removed 6 bases from V and 1 base from J, with 9 bases in between. Germline V gene lookup returns CDR1 MRHNA and CDR2 SNTAGT. The CDR3 extends over 13 amino acids. This CDR3 is CASSAGGNTEAFF. CDR3 coding DNA: TGTGCCAGCAGCGCCGGGGGGAACACTGAAGCTTTCTTT.

The V call is TRBV6-5, the J call TRBJ1-2; D is undetermined. CDR1 and CDR2 from the germline V gene are MNHEY and SVGAGI. CDR3 length: 13 residues. Trimming stripped 7 bases from V and 0 bases from J, with 9 bases between. CDR3 residues: CASTAGTNYGYTF. The CDR3 region has the DNA TGTGCCAGCACAGCAGGCACTAACTATGGCTACACCTTC.

The chain is built from TRBV6-1 and TRBJ2-5; 11 bases are a match to TRBD1. The germline V gene encodes CDR1 MNHNS and CDR2 SASEGT. The CDR3 extends over 14 amino acids. Trimming took 6 bases from V and 4 from J; bases not matched to a gene: 4. The CDR3 is CASRGQGEGETQYF. CDR3 nucleotide sequence: TGTGCCAGCAGGGGACAGGGGGAGGGAGAGACCCAGTACTTC.

The chain carries TRBV19 and TRBJ2-3; the match to TRBD2 covers 11 bases. The CDR3 runs 14 residues. Germline-derived CDR1 and CDR2 are LNHDA and SQIVND (reference sequence). Losses at the gene ends were 9 bases for V and 0 bases for J; bases not matched to a gene: 2. The CDR3 nucleotides read TGTGCCAGCCGGACTAGCGGGAGCACAGATACGCAGTATTTT. Protein sequence: CASRTSGSTDTQYF. The variable domain in full, with the rest retrieved from reference TRBV19 and TRBJ2-3, is DGGITQSPKYLFRKEGQNVTLSCEQNLNHDAMYWYRQDPGQGLRLIYYSQIVNDFQKGDIAEGYSVSREKKESFPLTVTSAQKNPTAFYLCASRTSGSTDTQYFGPGTRLTVL.

This clone was detected only a few times. The chain has TRBV5-1 and TRBJ2-7; the match to TRBD1 covers 7 bases. From germline, CDR1 is SGHRS and CDR2 YFSETQ. The CDR3 length is 14 residues. Trimming cost V 1 base and J 2 bases; bases outside gene matches: 3. The CDR3 sequence is CASSLMTGTYEQYF. CDR3 DNA: TGCGCCAGCAGCTTGATGACAGGGACCTACGAGCAGTACTTC.

This clone was found a few times. The chain is built from TRBV5-1 and TRBJ2-3; 14 nucleotides match TRBD2. CDR1 is SGHRS and CDR2 is YFSETQ in the germline V gene. With 2 bases clipped from V and 8 bases from J, the junction kept 7 bases outside the gene matches. The CDR3 runs to 16 residues. CDR3 DNA sequence: TGCGCCAGCAGCTTTGAAGGACTAGCGGGGGGTCCTACGCAGTATTTT. Its protein product is CASSFEGLAGGPTQYF.

In its sample, this clone was seen a few times. The V call is TRBV11-1, the J call TRBJ2-1, with 11 bases identical to TRBD2. Germline V CDR1 and CDR2: SGHAT, FQDESV (reference sequence). V dropped 5 bases and J dropped 15; count of bases not matched to a gene: 12. CDR3 length: 14 residues. The CDR3 loop reads CASSPDTTSGRPFF. The CDR3 nucleotides read TGTGCCAGCAGCCCAGATACTACTAGCGGGAGACCGTTCTTC.

This clone was counted between two and nine times. The chain couples TRBV19 to TRBJ2-3; 12 bases are shared with TRBD2. CDR3 length: 19 amino acids. Germline assignment: CDR1 LNHDA and CDR2 SQIVND (reference sequence). With V trimmed by 5 bases and J by 0 bases, 12 bases remained unmatched. The CDR3 protein is CASSLTSGGSPASTDTQYF. The CDR3 DNA reads as TGTGCCAGTAGTCTGACTAGCGGGGGCTCTCCCGCTAGCACAGATACGCAGTATTTT.

The chain recombines TRBV6-1 with TRBJ2-7; a possible D gene is TRBD1 (6 bases). Trimming took 4 bases from V and 0 from J, leaving 10 bases between them. The germline CDR1 and CDR2 sequences are MNHNS and SASEGT. The CDR3 consists of 14 residues. The CDR3 here is CASSVQGNSYEQYF. As DNA, the CDR3 is TGTGCCAGCAGTGTTCAGGGGAACTCCTACGAGCAGTACTTC.

This clone appeared a few times. The chain has TRBV6-5 and TRBJ1-2; 8 nucleotides agree with TRBD1. Per germline, CDR1 MNHEY and CDR2 SVGAGI. Trimming removed 2 bases from V and 4 bases from J; junction bases left unmatched: 9. The CDR3 is made up of 16 amino acids. In DNA, the CDR3 is TGTGCCAGCAGTTACGGACAGGGCAACCATATCTATGGCTACACCTTC. This codes for CASSYGQGNHIYGYTF.